Described below is a single T cell receptor (beta chain) sequence and its context. This clonotype was recorded many times. No antigen is known for it. No per-base quality is available; no much larger clone lies one base away. The entry originates in a study of T cell repertoires in cytomegalovirus infection (dated by TCRdb to between 2018 and 2021). Background for the entire study: Because public TCR beta signatures pointed to carriage of CMV infection together with the matching HLA type, the HLA type of each donor mattered for the analysis. Points the paper makes about the study in general: In both this cohort and an independent cohort of over 350 donors, the cumulative frequency of public TCR beta family members distinguished carriers of CMV infection plus the relevant HLA type. The ex vivo response was dominated by HLA-C-restricted CMV-specific TCR beta clonotypes, and the single most frequent clonotype in two of eight donors was supplied by these HLA-C-restricted clonotypes.

V is shortened by 6 bases, J by 5 bases, and the region joining them spans 13 bases. The germline V gene encodes CDR1 SGHVS and CDR2 FQNEAQ. From the cysteine through the phenylalanine, the CDR3 covers 13 amino acids. The only DNA kept is the CDR3, 39 bases in frame from the first base. TCRdb shows the sequencer as Illumina HiSeq 1500. TCRdb passed the public sequencing reads through fastp at Q25 and MiXCR, retaining productive beta sequences. Each record represents a unique CDR3 protein, reported with the most common genes and DNA among its rows. For this sample there are roughly 630,000 distinct CDR3 sequences; 20% to 25% appear just once. The leading ten clones occupy roughly 8% of the sample.

The chain employs TRBV7-8 and TRBJ2-5; the D segment could be TRBD1, given 7 matching bases. This receptor was obtained from a human donor in good health (CMV status not recorded). Some clones in this sample may be carry-over from other donors' samples. Sequences were obtained from CD8+ T cells from PBMCs. The nucleotide sequence is TGTGCCAGCAGGGAGGGGGCCCGGGAGACCCAGTACTTC. It encodes CASREGARETQYF.